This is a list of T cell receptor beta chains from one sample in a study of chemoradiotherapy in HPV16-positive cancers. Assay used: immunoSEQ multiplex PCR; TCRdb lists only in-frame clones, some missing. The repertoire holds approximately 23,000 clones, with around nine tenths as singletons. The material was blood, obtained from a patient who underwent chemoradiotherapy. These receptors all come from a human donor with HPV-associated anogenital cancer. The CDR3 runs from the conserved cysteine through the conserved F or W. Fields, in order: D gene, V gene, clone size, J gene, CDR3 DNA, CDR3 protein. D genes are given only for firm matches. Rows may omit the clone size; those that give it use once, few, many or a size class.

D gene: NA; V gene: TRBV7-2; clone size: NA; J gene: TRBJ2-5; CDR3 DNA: TGTGCCAGCAGCTTAGCGGTTCAGGGGACGATGGAGACCCAGTACTTC; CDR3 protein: CASSLAVQGTMETQYF
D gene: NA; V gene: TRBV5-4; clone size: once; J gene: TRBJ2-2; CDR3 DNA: TGTGCCAGCAGCTTGGGACTACCGAACACCGGGGAGCTGTTTTTT; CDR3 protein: CASSLGLPNTGELFF
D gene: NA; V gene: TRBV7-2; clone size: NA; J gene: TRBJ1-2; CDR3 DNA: TGTGCCAGCAGCTTAGGGGGTTCAACCACCTATGGCTACACCTTC; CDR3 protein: CASSLGGSTTYGYTF
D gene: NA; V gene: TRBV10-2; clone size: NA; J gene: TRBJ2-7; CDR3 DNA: TGCGCCAGCAGTGCCCTCCCTAACGAGCAGTACTTC; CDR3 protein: CASSALPNEQYF
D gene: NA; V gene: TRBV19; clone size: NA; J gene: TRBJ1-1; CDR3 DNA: TGTGCCAGTAGTATGACCCAAGTCCTGGCTGAAGCTTTCTTT; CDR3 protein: CASSMTQVLAEAFF
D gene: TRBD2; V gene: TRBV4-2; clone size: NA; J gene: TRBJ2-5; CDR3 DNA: TGTGCCAGCAGCAGGGGTCTAGCGGTATTCCAAGAGACCCAGTACTTC; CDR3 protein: CASSRGLAVFQETQYF
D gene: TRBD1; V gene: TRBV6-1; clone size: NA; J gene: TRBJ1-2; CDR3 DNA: TGTGCCAGCAGTGGACAGGGGGCAAATGGCTACACCTTC; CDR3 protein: CASSGQGANGYTF
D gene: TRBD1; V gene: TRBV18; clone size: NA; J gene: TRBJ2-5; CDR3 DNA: TGTGCCAGCTCACCACAGGGGGCAGGGCAAGAGACCCAGTACTTC; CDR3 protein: CASSPQGAGQETQYF
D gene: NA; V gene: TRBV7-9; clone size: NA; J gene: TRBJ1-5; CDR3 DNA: TGTGCCAGCAGCCCCGCCGGCCACTCCAATCAGCCCCAGCATTTT; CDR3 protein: CASSPAGHSNQPQHF
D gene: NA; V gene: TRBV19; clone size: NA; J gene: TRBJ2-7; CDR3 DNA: TGTGCCAGTAGTATAGATAAAAACGAGCAGTACTTC; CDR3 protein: CASSIDKNEQYF
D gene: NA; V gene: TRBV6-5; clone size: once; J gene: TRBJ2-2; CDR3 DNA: TGTGCCAGCAGTTACGGCCCGGGGTTCGGGGAGCTGTTTTTT; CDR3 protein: CASSYGPGFGELFF
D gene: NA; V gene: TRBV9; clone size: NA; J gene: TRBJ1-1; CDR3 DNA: TGTGCCAGCAGCCCCCGGACAGCGAACACTGAAGCTTTCTTT; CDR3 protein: CASSPRTANTEAFF
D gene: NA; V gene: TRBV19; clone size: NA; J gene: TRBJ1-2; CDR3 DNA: TGTGCCAGTAGAGATTTGACATTGTTCGATGGCTACACCTTC; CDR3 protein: CASRDLTLFDGYTF
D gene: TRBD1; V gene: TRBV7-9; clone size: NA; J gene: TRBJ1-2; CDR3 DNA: TGTGCCAGCAGCTTAGCTTCGGTTCTGTTTGGACAGGGGAACTATGGCTACACCTTC; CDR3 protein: CASSLASVLFGQGNYGYTF
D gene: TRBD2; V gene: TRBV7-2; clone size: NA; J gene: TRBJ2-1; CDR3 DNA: TGTGCCAGCAGCTTAGTTTTGGGACTAGATAGGTACAATGAGCAGTTCTTC; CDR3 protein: CASSLVLGLDRYNEQFF
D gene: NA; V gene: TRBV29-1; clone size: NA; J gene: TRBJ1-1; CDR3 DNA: TGCAGCGTTGAAGATCTCGCAGCCTTCGGTGGGAACACTGAAGCTTTCTTT; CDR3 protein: CSVEDLAAFGGNTEAFF
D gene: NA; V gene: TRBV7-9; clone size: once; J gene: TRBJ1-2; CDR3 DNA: TGTGCCAGCAGCTTGGGGCAAACTGTCTATGGCTACACCTTC; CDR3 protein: CASSLGQTVYGYTF
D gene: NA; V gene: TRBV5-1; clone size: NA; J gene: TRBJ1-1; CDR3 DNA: TGCGCCAGCAGGGACAACGTTATCAGTGAAGCTTTCTTT; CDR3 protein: CASRDNVISEAFF
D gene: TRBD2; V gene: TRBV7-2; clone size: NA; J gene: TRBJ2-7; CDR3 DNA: TGTGCCAGCAGCTCCTTGCGGGGACTAGCGGGGGGCTACGAGCAGTACTTC; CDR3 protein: CASSSLRGLAGGYEQYF
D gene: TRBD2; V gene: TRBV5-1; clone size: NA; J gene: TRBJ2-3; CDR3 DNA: TGCGCCAGCAGCCGCGGGACTAGCGGGGGGGATACGCAGTATTTT; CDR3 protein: CASSRGTSGGDTQYF
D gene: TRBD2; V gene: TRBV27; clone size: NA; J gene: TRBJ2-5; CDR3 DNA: TGTGCCAGCAGTTCCCTAGCGGGGGCGCAAGAGACCCAGTACTTC; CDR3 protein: CASSSLAGAQETQYF
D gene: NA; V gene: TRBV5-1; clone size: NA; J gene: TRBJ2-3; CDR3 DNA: TGCGCCAGCAGCTTGGGGGGTGATATTGATACGCAGTATTTT; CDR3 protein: CASSLGGDIDTQYF
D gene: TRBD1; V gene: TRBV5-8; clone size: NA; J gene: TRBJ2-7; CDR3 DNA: TGTGCCAGCAGCAGGGGACAGCACTACGAGCAGTACTTC; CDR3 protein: CASSRGQHYEQYF
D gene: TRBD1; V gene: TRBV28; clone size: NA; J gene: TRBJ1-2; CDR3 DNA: TGTGCCAGCGGGACAGGTTATGGCTACACCTTC; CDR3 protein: CASGTGYGYTF
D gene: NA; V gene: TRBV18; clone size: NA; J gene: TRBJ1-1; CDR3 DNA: TGTGCCAGCTCCCCCGGGCAGTGGAACACTGAAGCTTTCTTT; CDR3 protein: CASSPGQWNTEAFF
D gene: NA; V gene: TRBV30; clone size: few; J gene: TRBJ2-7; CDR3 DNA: TGTGCCTGGAGTGTGACCGAGCAGTACTTC; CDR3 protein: CAWSVTEQYF
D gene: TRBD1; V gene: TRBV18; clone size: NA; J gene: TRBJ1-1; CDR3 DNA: TGTGCCAGCTCCCCTTTTCAACCGGGACAGGGGGAGGGGAACACTGAAGCTTTCTTT; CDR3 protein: CASSPFQPGQGEGNTEAFF
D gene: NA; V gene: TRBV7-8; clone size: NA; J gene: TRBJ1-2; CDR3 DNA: TGTGCCAGCAGCTTAGCGAGAGGTGGCGATGGCTACACCTTC; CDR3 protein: CASSLARGGDGYTF
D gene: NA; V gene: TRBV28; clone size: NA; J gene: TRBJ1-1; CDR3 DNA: TGTGCCAGCGAGACAGGTACGGAGACTGAAGCTTTCTTT; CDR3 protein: CASETGTETEAFF
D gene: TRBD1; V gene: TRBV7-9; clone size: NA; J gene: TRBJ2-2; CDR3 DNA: TGTGCCAGCAGCTTCACAGGGGGTTTTTCCGGGGAGCTGTTTTTT; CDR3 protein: CASSFTGGFSGELFF
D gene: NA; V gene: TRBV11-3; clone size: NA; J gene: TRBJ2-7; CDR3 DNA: TGTGCCAGCAGCAGAGGGGAAACCTACGAGCAGTACTTC; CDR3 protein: CASSRGETYEQYF
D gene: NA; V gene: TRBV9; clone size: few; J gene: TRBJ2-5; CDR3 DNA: TGTGCCAGCAGCCCACGAGGGGAGACCCAGTACTTC; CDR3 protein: CASSPRGETQYF
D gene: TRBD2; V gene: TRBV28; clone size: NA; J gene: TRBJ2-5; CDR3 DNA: TGTGCCAGCAGTTTTCATCCCACGGGGGGAGAGACCCAGTACTTC; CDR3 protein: CASSFHPTGGETQYF
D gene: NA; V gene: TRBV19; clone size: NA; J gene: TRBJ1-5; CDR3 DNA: TGTGCCAGTAGTGTCCAGGGTCAGCCCCAGCATTTT; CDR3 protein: CASSVQGQPQHF
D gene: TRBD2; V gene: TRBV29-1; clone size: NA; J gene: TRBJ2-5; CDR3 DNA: TGCAGCGTTGGGGTAGCGGGAGGGTGGGAGACCCAGTACTTC; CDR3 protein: CSVGVAGGWETQYF
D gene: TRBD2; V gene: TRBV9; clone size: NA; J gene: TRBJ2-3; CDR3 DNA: TGTGCCAGCAGCGCCACTAGCGGGGGATACACAGATACGCAGTATTTT; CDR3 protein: CASSATSGGYTDTQYF
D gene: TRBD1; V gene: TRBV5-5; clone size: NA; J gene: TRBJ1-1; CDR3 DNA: TGTGCCAGCAGCCCACTGACAGGGGGAGGAACTGAAGCTTTCTTT; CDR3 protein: CASSPLTGGGTEAFF
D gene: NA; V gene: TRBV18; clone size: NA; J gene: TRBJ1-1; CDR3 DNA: TGTGCCAGCTCACCTTCCGGATCGAACACTGAAGCTTTCTTT; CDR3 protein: CASSPSGSNTEAFF
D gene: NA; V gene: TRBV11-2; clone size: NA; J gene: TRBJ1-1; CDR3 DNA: TGTGCCAGCAGCGGTAGAGCGGGGTTTGCTGAAGCTTTCTTT; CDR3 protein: CASSGRAGFAEAFF
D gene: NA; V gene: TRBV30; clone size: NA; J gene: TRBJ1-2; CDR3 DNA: TGTGCCTGGAGTCCTGGGGTTTATGGCTACACCTTC; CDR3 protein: CAWSPGVYGYTF
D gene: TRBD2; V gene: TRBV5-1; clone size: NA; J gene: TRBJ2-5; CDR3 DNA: TGCGCCAGCAGCCTGACTAGCTTCCAAGAGACCCAGTACTTC; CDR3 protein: CASSLTSFQETQYF
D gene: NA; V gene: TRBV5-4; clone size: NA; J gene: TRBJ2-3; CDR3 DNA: TGTGCCAGCAGCTTGGGGGCTAGCGTCCGGGATACGCAGTATTTT; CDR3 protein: CASSLGASVRDTQYF
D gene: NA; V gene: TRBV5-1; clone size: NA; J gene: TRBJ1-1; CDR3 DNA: TGCGCCAGCAGCCCCTGGACGGAGCGAACTGAAGCTTTCTTT; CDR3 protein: CASSPWTERTEAFF
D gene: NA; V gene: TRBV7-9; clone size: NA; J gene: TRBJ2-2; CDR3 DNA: TGTGCCAGCAGCTTAAAGATGGGGACAACGAACACCGGGGAGCTGTTTTTT; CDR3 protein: CASSLKMGTTNTGELFF
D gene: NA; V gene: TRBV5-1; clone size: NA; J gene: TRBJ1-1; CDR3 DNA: TGCGCCAGCAGCTTGACGGGGAACACTGAAGCTTTCTTT; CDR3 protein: CASSLTGNTEAFF
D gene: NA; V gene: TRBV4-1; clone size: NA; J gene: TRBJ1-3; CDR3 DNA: TGCGCCAGCAGCCAGAGGGGGGATTGGGGAAACACCATATATTTT; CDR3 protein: CASSQRGDWGNTIYF
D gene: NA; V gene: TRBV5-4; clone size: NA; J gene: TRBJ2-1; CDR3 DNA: TGTGCCTACGGGGGACAGATCTTGTCCTACAATGAGCAGTTCTTC; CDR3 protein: CAYGGQILSYNEQFF
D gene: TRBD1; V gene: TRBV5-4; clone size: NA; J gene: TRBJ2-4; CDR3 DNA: TGTGCCAGCAGCTTTGGACAGGGGTCCAAAAACATTCAGTACTTC; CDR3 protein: CASSFGQGSKNIQYF
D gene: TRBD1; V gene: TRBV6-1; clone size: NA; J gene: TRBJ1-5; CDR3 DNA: TGTGCCAGCAGTGTCCAGGGGGTGGGTCAGCCCCAGCATTTT; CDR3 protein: CASSVQGVGQPQHF
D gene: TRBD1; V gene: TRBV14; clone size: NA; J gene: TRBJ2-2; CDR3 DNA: TGTGCCAGCAGCCATACAGGGGGCCGCACCGGGGAGCTGTTTTTT; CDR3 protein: CASSHTGGRTGELFF
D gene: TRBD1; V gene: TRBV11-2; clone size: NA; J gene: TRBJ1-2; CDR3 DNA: TGTGCCAGCAGCTACACGACCGGGACAGGGACGGTAGGCTACACCTTC; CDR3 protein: CASSYTTGTGTVGYTF
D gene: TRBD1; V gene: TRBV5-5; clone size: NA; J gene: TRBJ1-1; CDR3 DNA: TGTGCCAGCAGCTTGAGTCCGGGACAGGGACCTACTGAAGCTTTCTTT; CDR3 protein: CASSLSPGQGPTEAFF
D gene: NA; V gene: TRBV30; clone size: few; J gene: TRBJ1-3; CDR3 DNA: TGTGCCTGGACCGTCGCCTCTGGAAACACCATATATTTT; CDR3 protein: CAWTVASGNTIYF